This TCR beta chain was obtained from a study of blood T cell repertoires in COVID-19. Overall study: The study drew acute and convalescent COVID-19 samples from the United States, Italy and Spain. T cells, B-cell-depleted T cells, or PBMCs provided the cDNA or gDNA that served as material.

V was clipped by 7 bases and J by 5 bases, with 16 bases between them. This CDR3 spans 14 amino acids. The germline CDR1 and CDR2 sequences are LGHNT and FRNRAP. The table came from immunoSEQ multiplex PCR; TCRdb's copy has only in-frame clones and leaves some out. The sample shows 50,000 to 65,000 clones, under 95% of them seen only once. This sequence joins TRBV12-5 and TRBJ2-3; possibly TRBD2 for D (6 bases). The sequenced sample was peripheral blood. This TCR was sampled from a middle-aged man with acute or convalescent COVID-19. The CDR3: CASEMGLPKDTQYF. CDR3 nucleotide sequence: TGTGCTAGTGAGATGGGACTGCCTAAAGATACGCAGTATTTT.